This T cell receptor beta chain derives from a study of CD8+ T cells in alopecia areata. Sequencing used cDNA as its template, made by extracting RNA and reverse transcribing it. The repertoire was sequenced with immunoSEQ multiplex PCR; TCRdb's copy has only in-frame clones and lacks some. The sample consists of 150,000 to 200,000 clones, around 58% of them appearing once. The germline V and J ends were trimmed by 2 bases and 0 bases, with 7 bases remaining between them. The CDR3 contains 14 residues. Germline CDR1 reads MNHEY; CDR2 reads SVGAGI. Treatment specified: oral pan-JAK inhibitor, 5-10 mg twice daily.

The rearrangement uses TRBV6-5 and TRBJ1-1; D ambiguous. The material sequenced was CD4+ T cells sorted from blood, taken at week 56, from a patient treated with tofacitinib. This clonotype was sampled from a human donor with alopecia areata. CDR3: CASSYGRMNTEAFF. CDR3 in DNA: TGTGCCAGCAGTTACGGGCGGATGAACACTGAAGCTTTCTTT.